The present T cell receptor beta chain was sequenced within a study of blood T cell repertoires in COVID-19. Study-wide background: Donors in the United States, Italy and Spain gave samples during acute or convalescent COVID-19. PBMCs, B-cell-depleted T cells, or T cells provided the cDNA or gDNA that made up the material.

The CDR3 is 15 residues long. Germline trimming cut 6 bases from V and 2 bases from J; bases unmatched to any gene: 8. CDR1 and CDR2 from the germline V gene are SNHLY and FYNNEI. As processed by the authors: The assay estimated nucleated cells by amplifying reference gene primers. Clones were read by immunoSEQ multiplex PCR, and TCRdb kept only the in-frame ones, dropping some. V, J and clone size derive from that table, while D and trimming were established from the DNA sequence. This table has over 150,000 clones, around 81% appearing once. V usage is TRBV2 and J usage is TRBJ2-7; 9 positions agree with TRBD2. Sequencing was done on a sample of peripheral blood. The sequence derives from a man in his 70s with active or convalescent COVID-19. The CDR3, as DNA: TGTGCCAGCAGAACTCGGACTAGCGCGACCTACGAGCAGTACTTC. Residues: CASRTRTSATYEQYF.